These T cell receptor beta chains were read from a single sample in a study of cytomegalovirus exposure and HLA in healthy donors. The table came from immunoSEQ multiplex PCR; TCRdb's copy has only in-frame clones and leaves some out. This repertoire includes some 150,000 clones. What was sequenced was PBMCs. These receptors all come from a woman between 18 and 29 years old in good health and CMV-seropositive. Both conserved end residues are part of each CDR3. D genes are given only for firm matches.

D gene: .
V gene: TRBV6-5
CDR3 length: 16
J gene: TRBJ1-6
CDR3 protein: CASSYSRGAGNSPLHF
CDR3 DNA: TGTGCCAGCAGTTACTCGAGAGGGGCGGGGAATTCACCCCTCCACTTT

D gene: TRBD1
V gene: TRBV7-9
CDR3 length: 12
J gene: TRBJ2-1
CDR3 protein: CASSHGQGVSFF
CDR3 DNA: TGTGCCAGCAGCCACGGACAGGGGGTTTCGTTCTTC

D gene: .
V gene: TRBV6-5
CDR3 length: 16
J gene: TRBJ2-7
CDR3 protein: CASSSPRRDTSYEQYF
CDR3 DNA: TGTGCCAGCAGTTCACCGCGCAGGGATACATCCTACGAGCAGTACTTC

D gene: TRBD2
V gene: TRBV19
CDR3 length: 17
J gene: TRBJ2-7
CDR3 protein: CASSGGLAGYPPYEQYF
CDR3 DNA: TGTGCCAGTAGCGGGGGACTAGCGGGATACCCCCCCTACGAGCAGTACTTC

D gene: .
V gene: TRBV30
CDR3 length: 13
J gene: TRBJ2-7
CDR3 protein: CAWSLRRFYEQYF
CDR3 DNA: TGTGCCTGGAGTCTGCGTCGGTTCTACGAGCAGTACTTC

D gene: .
V gene: TRBV6-5
CDR3 length: 15
J gene: TRBJ2-7
CDR3 protein: CASSYNRISSYEQYF
CDR3 DNA: TGTGCCAGCAGTTACAACAGGATTAGCTCCTACGAGCAGTACTTC

D gene: .
V gene: TRBV12-5
CDR3 length: 15
J gene: TRBJ1-1
CDR3 protein: CASGLGNRGNTEAFF
CDR3 DNA: TGTGCTAGTGGTTTGGGAAACCGGGGGAACACTGAAGCTTTCTTT

D gene: TRBD1
V gene: TRBV9
CDR3 length: 16
J gene: TRBJ2-2
CDR3 protein: CASSVGQGVTTGELFF
CDR3 DNA: TGTGCCAGCAGCGTAGGTCAGGGGGTAACCACCGGGGAGCTGTTTTTT

D gene: .
V gene: TRBV2
CDR3 length: 14
J gene: TRBJ2-7
CDR3 protein: CAIGYDRSSYEQYF
CDR3 DNA: TGTGCCATCGGATATGACAGGAGCTCCTACGAGCAGTACTTC

D gene: TRBD2
V gene: TRBV7-9
CDR3 length: 15
J gene: TRBJ2-5
CDR3 protein: CASSLDSGGQETQYF
CDR3 DNA: TGTGCCAGCAGCTTAGATTCGGGAGGGCAAGAGACCCAGTACTTC

D gene: .
V gene: TRBV12-5
CDR3 length: 15
J gene: TRBJ1-3
CDR3 protein: CASGPGQNSGNTIYF
CDR3 DNA: TGTGCTAGTGGCCCCGGACAGAACTCTGGAAACACCATATATTTT

D gene: TRBD1
V gene: TRBV6-5
CDR3 length: 14
J gene: TRBJ1-1
CDR3 protein: CASSSGTGFTEAFF
CDR3 DNA: TGTGCCAGCAGTTCCGGGACAGGGTTCACTGAAGCTTTCTTT

D gene: TRBD2
V gene: TRBV5-1
CDR3 length: 14
J gene: TRBJ2-1
CDR3 protein: CASSLITSGDEQFF
CDR3 DNA: TGCGCCAGCAGCTTGATTACTAGCGGGGATGAGCAGTTCTTC

D gene: TRBD1
V gene: TRBV5-6
CDR3 length: 15
J gene: TRBJ1-2
CDR3 protein: CASSRPGQGAYGYTF
CDR3 DNA: TGTGCCAGCAGCAGGCCGGGACAGGGGGCCTATGGCTACACCTTC

D gene: .
V gene: TRBV11-3
CDR3 length: 14
J gene: TRBJ1-1
CDR3 protein: CASNTRGRNTEAFF
CDR3 DNA: TGTGCCAGCAACACCAGGGGAAGGAACACTGAAGCTTTCTTT

D gene: TRBD2
V gene: TRBV6-1
CDR3 length: 18
J gene: TRBJ2-3
CDR3 protein: CASSVQTSGGQRADTQYF
CDR3 DNA: TGTGCCAGCAGTGTACAGACTAGCGGGGGCCAAAGAGCAGATACGCAGTATTTT

D gene: .
V gene: TRBV4-3
CDR3 length: 17
J gene: TRBJ1-1
CDR3 protein: CASSQDFGKLRGTEAFF
CDR3 DNA: TGCGCCAGCAGCCAAGATTTCGGAAAGCTGAGGGGGACTGAAGCTTTCTTT

D gene: .
V gene: TRBV4-2
CDR3 length: 14
J gene: TRBJ2-1
CDR3 protein: CASSQGEYNNEQFF
CDR3 DNA: TGTGCCAGCAGCCAAGGGGAGTACAACAATGAGCAGTTCTTC

D gene: TRBD2
V gene: TRBV12-5
CDR3 length: 16
J gene: TRBJ2-2
CDR3 protein: CASGPGGREGPGELFF
CDR3 DNA: TGTGCTAGTGGCCCCGGTGGGCGGGAGGGGCCCGGGGAGCTGTTTTTT

D gene: .
V gene: TRBV5-5
CDR3 length: 14
J gene: TRBJ2-7
CDR3 protein: CASSWGPQGYEQYF
CDR3 DNA: TGTGCCAGCAGCTGGGGGCCTCAAGGCTACGAGCAGTACTTC

D gene: .
V gene: TRBV6-6
CDR3 length: 15
J gene: TRBJ1-1
CDR3 protein: CASTQQGFMNTEAFF
CDR3 DNA: TGTGCCAGCACCCAACAGGGATTTATGAACACTGAAGCTTTCTTT

D gene: .
V gene: TRBV5-1
CDR3 length: 16
J gene: TRBJ1-2
CDR3 protein: CASSLAPGDQLYGYTF
CDR3 DNA: TGCGCCAGCAGCTTGGCCCCGGGGGATCAACTCTATGGCTACACCTTC

D gene: TRBD1
V gene: TRBV19
CDR3 length: 15
J gene: TRBJ2-5
CDR3 protein: CASNIWGTGEETQYF
CDR3 DNA: TGTGCCAGTAACATATGGGGGACAGGTGAAGAGACCCAGTACTTC

D gene: .
V gene: TRBV7-9
CDR3 length: 13
J gene: TRBJ1-1
CDR3 protein: CASSLYTGTEAFF
CDR3 DNA: TGTGCCAGCAGCTTATACACAGGGACTGAAGCTTTCTTT

D gene: .
V gene: TRBV6-4
CDR3 length: 15
J gene: TRBJ2-1
CDR3 protein: CASRLDSSSYNEQFF
CDR3 DNA: TGTGCCAGCCGCCTGGACTCGAGCTCCTACAATGAGCAGTTCTTC

D gene: TRBD1
V gene: TRBV6-1
CDR3 length: 19
J gene: TRBJ1-5
CDR3 protein: CASSEASPDRLFRNQPQHF
CDR3 DNA: TGTGCCAGCAGTGAAGCGAGCCCGGACAGGCTTTTTCGCAATCAGCCCCAGCATTTT

D gene: TRBD1
V gene: TRBV18
CDR3 length: 14
J gene: TRBJ1-2
CDR3 protein: CASSPKGTVDGYTF
CDR3 DNA: TGTGCCAGCTCACCGAAGGGGACAGTGGATGGCTACACCTTC

D gene: TRBD2
V gene: TRBV6-6
CDR3 length: 15
J gene: TRBJ2-3
CDR3 protein: CASRTGLAGTDTQYF
CDR3 DNA: TGTGCCAGCAGGACCGGACTAGCGGGAACAGATACGCAGTATTTT

D gene: .
V gene: TRBV6-5
CDR3 length: 11
J gene: TRBJ1-1
CDR3 protein: CASSSLTEAFF
CDR3 DNA: TGTGCCAGCAGCTCTCTCACTGAAGCTTTCTTT

D gene: .
V gene: TRBV5-1
CDR3 length: 14
J gene: TRBJ1-1
CDR3 protein: CASSLQVMNTEAFF
CDR3 DNA: TGCGCCAGCAGCTTACAGGTCATGAACACTGAAGCTTTCTTT

D gene: .
V gene: TRBV5-6
CDR3 length: 17
J gene: TRBJ1-1
CDR3 protein: CASSFLGGRGRNTEAFF
CDR3 DNA: TGTGCCAGCAGCTTTCTGGGGGGACGTGGTAGGAACACTGAAGCTTTCTTT

D gene: TRBD1
V gene: TRBV7-2
CDR3 length: 15
J gene: TRBJ1-1
CDR3 protein: CASSLGTVINTEAFF
CDR3 DNA: TGTGCCAGCAGCCTAGGGACAGTAATAAACACTGAAGCTTTCTTT

D gene: TRBD1
V gene: TRBV5-6
CDR3 length: 16
J gene: TRBJ1-2
CDR3 protein: CASSSLFIQGARGYTF
CDR3 DNA: TGTGCCAGCAGCTCGCTATTTATACAGGGGGCGAGAGGCTACACCTTC

D gene: .
V gene: TRBV7-6
CDR3 length: 14
J gene: TRBJ2-7
CDR3 protein: CASSPRIDQYEQYF
CDR3 DNA: TGTGCCAGCAGCCCGCGGATAGATCAGTACGAGCAGTACTTC

D gene: .
V gene: TRBV6-5
CDR3 length: 15
J gene: TRBJ1-2
CDR3 protein: CASSYSRGRNYGYTF
CDR3 DNA: TGTGCCAGCAGTTACTCGCGAGGGAGGAACTATGGCTACACCTTC

D gene: TRBD1
V gene: TRBV25-1
CDR3 length: 14
J gene: TRBJ1-4
CDR3 protein: CASSGQGSNEKLFF
CDR3 DNA: TGTGCCAGCAGTGGACAGGGAAGCAATGAAAAACTGTTTTTT

D gene: .
V gene: TRBV4-2
CDR3 length: 13
J gene: TRBJ1-2
CDR3 protein: CASSQEGGYGYTF
CDR3 DNA: TGTGCCAGCAGCCAAGAAGGCGGGTATGGCTACACCTTC

D gene: .
V gene: TRBV15
CDR3 length: 13
J gene: TRBJ1-3
CDR3 protein: CATSRGEGNTIYF
CDR3 DNA: TGTGCCACCAGCCGGGGTGAGGGAAACACCATATATTTT

D gene: TRBD1
V gene: TRBV7-9
CDR3 length: 14
J gene: TRBJ1-1
CDR3 protein: CASSFTGVNTEAFF
CDR3 DNA: TGTGCCAGCAGCTTTACAGGGGTCAACACTGAAGCTTTCTTT

D gene: .
V gene: TRBV5-1
CDR3 length: 17
J gene: TRBJ1-4
CDR3 protein: CASSLDPRGLTNEKLFF
CDR3 DNA: TGCGCCAGCAGCTTGGATCCCAGGGGTCTAACTAATGAAAAACTGTTTTTT

D gene: .
V gene: TRBV2
CDR3 length: 14
J gene: TRBJ2-3
CDR3 protein: CASSEWGPRDTQYF
CDR3 DNA: TGTGCCAGCAGTGAATGGGGCCCCAGGGATACGCAGTATTTT

D gene: TRBD1
V gene: TRBV19
CDR3 length: 15
J gene: TRBJ2-7
CDR3 protein: CASSIAGQGEVEQYF
CDR3 DNA: TGTGCCAGTAGTATAGCGGGACAGGGTGAGGTGGAGCAGTACTTC

D gene: .
V gene: TRBV28
CDR3 length: 11
J gene: TRBJ2-2
CDR3 protein: CASRYTGELFF
CDR3 DNA: TGTGCCAGCAGGTACACCGGGGAGCTGTTTTTT

D gene: .
V gene: TRBV30
CDR3 length: 12
J gene: TRBJ1-1
CDR3 protein: CAWSGFRVGAFF
CDR3 DNA: TGTGCCTGGAGTGGATTCAGGGTCGGCGCTTTCTTT

D gene: .
V gene: TRBV19
CDR3 length: 14
J gene: TRBJ1-2
CDR3 protein: CASSISGTGHGYTF
CDR3 DNA: TGTGCCAGTAGTATTAGTGGAACAGGGCACGGCTACACCTTC

D gene: TRBD1
V gene: TRBV29-1
CDR3 length: 13
J gene: TRBJ2-1
CDR3 protein: CSVSGQVGGWQFF
CDR3 DNA: TGCAGCGTTTCCGGACAGGTTGGAGGCTGGCAGTTCTTC

D gene: .
V gene: TRBV9
CDR3 length: 14
J gene: TRBJ2-7
CDR3 protein: CASSVEQGGDEQYF
CDR3 DNA: TGTGCCAGCAGCGTAGAACAGGGGGGGGACGAGCAGTACTTC